Below are 25 T cell receptor beta chains sequenced from a single sample in a study of blood T cell repertoires in COVID-19. Repertoires were generated with immunoSEQ multiplex PCR, while TCRdb's copy carries only in-frame clones and drops some. In the table there are about 160,000 clones, approximately 90% of which are singletons. What was sequenced was peripheral blood. These receptors were taken from an older woman who had recovered from COVID-19.

The J gene is TRBJ2-3, the V gene TRBV5-4, with 10 bases aligning to TRBD2. The CDR3 sequence is 14 residues long. J lost 6 bases, V lost 2 bases, and 3 bases had no gene match. From germline, CDR1 is SGHNT and CDR2 YYREEE (reference sequence). The CDR3 loop reads CASSFPSGGDTQYF. For the CDR3, the DNA is TGTGCCAGCAGCTTCCCTAGCGGGGGTGATACGCAGTATTTT.

The chain has TRBV6-6 and TRBJ2-1; TRBD1 matches at 9 bases. This CDR3 contains 21 residues. Germline lookup yields CDR1 MNHNY and CDR2 SVGAGI (reference sequence). V lost 6 bases and J lost 6; bases outside the gene matches: 27. CDR3 bases: TGTGCCAGCAGCATCGATCGCCGGACAGGGGAGATGTTCGGCTCCGGCAATGAGCAGTTCTTC. Encoded protein: CASSIDRRTGEMFGSGNEQFF.

This chain joins TRBV11-3 and TRBJ1-6; D not certain. Germline CDR1 and CDR2: SGHNT and YENEEA. Trimming stripped 5 bases from V and 10 bases from J, with 12 bases between. This CDR3 region has 13 residues. This CDR3 reads CASSAQTASPLHF. CDR3 nucleotide sequence: TGTGCCAGCAGCGCCCAAACAGCATCACCCCTCCACTTT.

The chain recombines TRBV18 with TRBJ2-3; tentative D call: TRBD1 (6 bases). Looked up from germline, CDR1 is KGHSH and CDR2 is LQKENI. This CDR3 contains 13 residues. V was trimmed by 5 bases and J by 5 bases, leaving 11 bases between them. The CDR3 sequence is CASSRTAGDTQYF. CDR3 DNA: TGTGCCAGCTCAAGGACAGCCGGAGATACGCAGTATTTT.

The chain uses TRBV5-4 and TRBJ2-7; no reliable D call. The germline gives CDR1 SGHNT, CDR2 YYREEE (reference sequence). V was trimmed by 2 bases and J by 0 bases, leaving 9 bases between them. CDR3 length equals 14 residues. The CDR3 bases are TGTGCCAGCAGCTTCGACCCTAGCTCCTACGAGCAGTACTTC. Protein product: CASSFDPSSYEQYF.

The rearrangement uses TRBV28 and TRBJ1-5; tentative D call: TRBD1 (6 bases). Trimming took 3 bases from V and 3 from J, leaving 15 bases between them. CDR1 and CDR2 (germline): MDHEN, SYDVKM. This CDR3 spans 16 amino acids. Here the CDR3 DNA reads TGTGCCAGCAGTTTGGGCAGGGGAAGGCTCAATCAGCCCCAGCATTTT. This gives the protein CASSLGRGRLNQPQHF.

This chain uses TRBV7-3 with TRBJ2-1, with D possibly TRBD1 on 6 matching bases. V dropped 2 bases and J dropped 3 bases, with 11 bases sitting between them. This CDR3 contains 15 residues. CDR1 and CDR2 from the germline V gene are SGHTA and FQGTGA. CDR3 DNA sequence: TGTGCCAGCAGCTTAGCCCCAGGGGACTACAATGAGCAGTTCTTC. Its protein product is CASSLAPGDYNEQFF.

This clone was observed a single time. The chain joins TRBV4-2 to TRBJ2-7; possibly TRBD1 for D (6 bases). V gave up 1 base and J gave up 4 bases, with 11 bases separating them. Germline CDR1 is LGHNA and CDR2 is YNFKEQ. CDR3 size: 14 residues. CDR3 in DNA: TGTGCCAGCAGCCAAGTCGACAGGATTTACGAGCAGTACTTC. Translated, it gives CASSQVDRIYEQYF.

The chain employs TRBV11-2 and TRBJ1-1; 7 positions match TRBD1. CDR3 length: 15 amino acids. Germline CDR1 reads SGHAT; CDR2 reads FQNNGV. V shed 5 bases, J shed 7 bases, and the junction held 13 bases outside the gene matches. The CDR3 region has the DNA TGTGCCAGCAGCGCGTTCTCCGGGACAGCTGGTGAAGCTTTCTTT. It is translated as CASSAFSGTAGEAFF.

This sequence joins TRBV5-1 and TRBJ2-7; 7 bases map to TRBD1. Germline CDR1 is SGHRS and CDR2 is YFSETQ. V was clipped by 4 bases and J by 2 bases; unmatched bases: 9. This CDR3 contains 15 residues. The CDR3 DNA reads TGCGCCAGCAGCGAGAGCACAGGGGTCGCCTACGAGCAGTACTTC. Protein: CASSESTGVAYEQYF.

This chain joins TRBV10-1 and TRBJ1-1; D unresolved. CDR1 is WNHNN and CDR2 is SYGVQD in the germline V gene (reference sequence). Trimming shortened V by 2 bases and J by 0 bases, and 7 bases separated the two germline ends. CDR3 length equals 14 residues. The DNA of the CDR3 is TGCGCCAGCAGTGAGACGGTATTGAACACTGAAGCTTTCTTT. It encodes CASSETVLNTEAFF.

V is TRBV28 and J is TRBJ2-7; D is ambiguous. CDR3 size: 12 residues. Between the trimmed V and J ends, which lost 4 bases and 0 bases, there was a span of 4 bases. CDR1 is MDHEN, CDR2 SYDVKM, per germline. CDR3 nucleotides: TGTGCCAGCAGTTCCGTCTCCTACGAGCAGTACTTC. It codes for CASSSVSYEQYF.

The chain recombines TRBV7-2 with TRBJ2-5; D is ambiguous. Germline V lookup: CDR1 SGHTA, CDR2 FQGNSA. Trimming cost V 0 bases and J 2 bases, with 7 bases left between them. The CDR3 extends over 14 amino acids. The CDR3 loop reads CASSLARTQETQYF. The DNA for the CDR3 is TGTGCCAGCAGCTTAGCCAGAACACAAGAGACCCAGTACTTC.

This chain links TRBV2 with TRBJ1-1; D may be TRBD1 (6 bases). Trimming left V 5 bases short and J 5 bases short, with 9 bases between. There are 12 residues in the CDR3. Germline V CDR1 and CDR2: SNHLY, FYNNEI. CDR3 bases: TGTGCCAGCAGTAGTCAGGGGACTGAAGCTTTCTTT. Protein: CASSSQGTEAFF. Full variable domain (missing parts from reference TRBV2 and TRBJ1-1): EPEVTQTPSHQVTQMGQEVILRCVPISNHLYFYWYRQILGQKVEFLVSFYNNEISEKSEIFDDQFSVERPDGSNFTLKIRSTKLEDSAMYFCASSSQGTEAFFGQGTRLTVV.

The J gene is TRBJ2-1, the V gene TRBV6-2 or TRBV6-3; D is possibly TRBD2 (6 bases). V was cut by 4 bases and J by 11 bases, with 15 bases left in between. From germline, CDR1 is MNHEY and CDR2 SVGEGT. The CDR3 covers 13 residues. The CDR3 here is CASSSNRLGKQFF. The CDR3 region has the DNA TGTGCCAGCAGTTCAAATCGACTAGGAAAGCAGTTCTTC.

In this sample, this clone turned up once. The chain couples TRBV27 to TRBJ1-2; D gene uncertain. Trimming cost V 6 bases and J 2 bases, with 7 bases left between them. Germline loops: CDR1 MNHEY, CDR2 SMNVEV (reference sequence). CDR3 size: 12 residues. The CDR3 reads CASRAPNYGYTF. DNA of the CDR3: TGTGCCAGCAGGGCTCCAAACTATGGCTACACCTTC.

The rearrangement uses TRBV27 and TRBJ2-3; D is uncertain. V was pared by 2 bases and J by 2 bases, with 14 bases between. The CDR3 consists of 16 residues. CDR1 is MNHEY, CDR2 SMNVEV, per germline (reference sequence). The CDR3 reads CASSLSARGITDTQYF. The CDR3 DNA reads TGTGCCAGCAGTTTAAGTGCTCGCGGTATCACAGATACGCAGTATTTT.

This sequence joins TRBV18 and TRBJ2-7; 7 nucleotides match TRBD1. CDR1 and CDR2 (germline): KGHSH, LQKENI. V lost 4 bases to trimming and J lost 2 bases; unmatched junction nucleotides: 11. The CDR3 has 16 amino acids. The CDR3, as DNA: TGTGCCAGCTCACTCGTAGCCGGGACAGCCACCTACGAGCAGTACTTC. Encoded protein: CASSLVAGTATYEQYF. The full variable domain, its missing parts supplied by reference TRBV18 and TRBJ2-7, is NAGVMQNPRHLVRRRGQEARLRCSPMKGHSHVYWYRQLPEEGLKFMVYLQKENIIDESGMPKERFSAEFPKEGPSILRIQQVVRGDSAAYFCASSLVAGTATYEQYFGPGTRLTVT.

The rearrangement uses TRBV6-6 and TRBJ2-7; tentative D call: TRBD1 (5 bases). The germline CDR1 and CDR2 sequences are MNHNY and SVGAGI (reference sequence). V was clipped by 2 bases and J by 3 bases, with 8 bases between them. The CDR3 loop spans 13 amino acids. The CDR3 loop is CASSYGAYYEQYF. In DNA form, the CDR3 reads TGTGCCAGCAGTTACGGGGCTTACTACGAGCAGTACTTC.

The rearrangement uses TRBV19 and TRBJ2-1; TRBD2 agrees at 15 bases. CDR3 length: 16 residues. Looked up from germline, CDR1 is LNHDA and CDR2 is SQIVND (reference sequence). The junction had 8 bases not matched to a gene; V was cut back by 7 bases and J by 7 bases. CDR3 in amino acids: CASTPSGTSGGNEQFF. CDR3 bases: TGTGCCAGTACCCCCTCCGGGACTAGCGGGGGGAATGAGCAGTTCTTC.

The V and J genes are TRBV27 and TRBJ2-7; possible D gene TRBD1, 5 bases. Germline assignment: CDR1 MNHEY and CDR2 SMNVEV (reference sequence). The length of the CDR3 is 14 residues. Trimming stripped 2 bases from V and 4 bases from J, with 12 bases between. For the CDR3, the DNA is TGTGCCAGCAGTTTAAGGCAGGGCGGTTACGAGCAGTACTTC. This encodes CASSLRQGGYEQYF.

The rearrangement uses TRBV19 and TRBJ1-1; 10 bases align to TRBD1. The CDR3 contains 14 residues. Germline-derived CDR1 and CDR2 are LNHDA and SQIVND (reference sequence). V lost 8 bases and J lost 3; bases outside the gene matches: 6. For the CDR3, the DNA is TGTGCCAGTCAGACAGGGGGCTGGGACACTGAAGCTTTCTTT. Protein sequence: CASQTGGWDTEAFF.

The chain combines TRBV24-1 with TRBJ2-7; TRBD2 aligns across 8 bases. The CDR3 runs to 14 residues. Germline trimming cut 5 bases from V and 6 bases from J; bases unmatched to any gene: 8. Looked up from germline, CDR1 is KGHDR and CDR2 is SFDVKD. The CDR3 reads CATSAPGLAAEQYF. As DNA, the CDR3 is TGTGCCACCAGTGCTCCTGGACTAGCAGCCGAGCAGTACTTC.

This clone appeared a few times. The J gene is TRBJ2-2, the V gene TRBV7-3; 7 nucleotides align to TRBD1. This CDR3 contains 16 residues. The germline CDR1 and CDR2 sequences are SGHTA and FQGTGA. J was trimmed by 1 base and V by 5 bases; bases with no gene match: 7. The CDR3 coding sequence is TGTGCCAGCAGCCCGAACAGGGGCGTGAACACCGGGGAGCTGTTTTTT. Amino acids: CASSPNRGVNTGELFF.

The chain carries TRBV6-5 and TRBJ2-5, with D maybe TRBD1 (6 bases). The germline V and J ends were trimmed by 5 bases and 2 bases, with 12 bases remaining between them. CDR1 is MNHEY, CDR2 SVGAGI, per germline. The CDR3 extends over 14 amino acids. CDR3 in DNA: TGTGCCAGCAGTCGACAGGCCCGGCAAGAGACCCAGTACTTC. It translates to CASSRQARQETQYF.